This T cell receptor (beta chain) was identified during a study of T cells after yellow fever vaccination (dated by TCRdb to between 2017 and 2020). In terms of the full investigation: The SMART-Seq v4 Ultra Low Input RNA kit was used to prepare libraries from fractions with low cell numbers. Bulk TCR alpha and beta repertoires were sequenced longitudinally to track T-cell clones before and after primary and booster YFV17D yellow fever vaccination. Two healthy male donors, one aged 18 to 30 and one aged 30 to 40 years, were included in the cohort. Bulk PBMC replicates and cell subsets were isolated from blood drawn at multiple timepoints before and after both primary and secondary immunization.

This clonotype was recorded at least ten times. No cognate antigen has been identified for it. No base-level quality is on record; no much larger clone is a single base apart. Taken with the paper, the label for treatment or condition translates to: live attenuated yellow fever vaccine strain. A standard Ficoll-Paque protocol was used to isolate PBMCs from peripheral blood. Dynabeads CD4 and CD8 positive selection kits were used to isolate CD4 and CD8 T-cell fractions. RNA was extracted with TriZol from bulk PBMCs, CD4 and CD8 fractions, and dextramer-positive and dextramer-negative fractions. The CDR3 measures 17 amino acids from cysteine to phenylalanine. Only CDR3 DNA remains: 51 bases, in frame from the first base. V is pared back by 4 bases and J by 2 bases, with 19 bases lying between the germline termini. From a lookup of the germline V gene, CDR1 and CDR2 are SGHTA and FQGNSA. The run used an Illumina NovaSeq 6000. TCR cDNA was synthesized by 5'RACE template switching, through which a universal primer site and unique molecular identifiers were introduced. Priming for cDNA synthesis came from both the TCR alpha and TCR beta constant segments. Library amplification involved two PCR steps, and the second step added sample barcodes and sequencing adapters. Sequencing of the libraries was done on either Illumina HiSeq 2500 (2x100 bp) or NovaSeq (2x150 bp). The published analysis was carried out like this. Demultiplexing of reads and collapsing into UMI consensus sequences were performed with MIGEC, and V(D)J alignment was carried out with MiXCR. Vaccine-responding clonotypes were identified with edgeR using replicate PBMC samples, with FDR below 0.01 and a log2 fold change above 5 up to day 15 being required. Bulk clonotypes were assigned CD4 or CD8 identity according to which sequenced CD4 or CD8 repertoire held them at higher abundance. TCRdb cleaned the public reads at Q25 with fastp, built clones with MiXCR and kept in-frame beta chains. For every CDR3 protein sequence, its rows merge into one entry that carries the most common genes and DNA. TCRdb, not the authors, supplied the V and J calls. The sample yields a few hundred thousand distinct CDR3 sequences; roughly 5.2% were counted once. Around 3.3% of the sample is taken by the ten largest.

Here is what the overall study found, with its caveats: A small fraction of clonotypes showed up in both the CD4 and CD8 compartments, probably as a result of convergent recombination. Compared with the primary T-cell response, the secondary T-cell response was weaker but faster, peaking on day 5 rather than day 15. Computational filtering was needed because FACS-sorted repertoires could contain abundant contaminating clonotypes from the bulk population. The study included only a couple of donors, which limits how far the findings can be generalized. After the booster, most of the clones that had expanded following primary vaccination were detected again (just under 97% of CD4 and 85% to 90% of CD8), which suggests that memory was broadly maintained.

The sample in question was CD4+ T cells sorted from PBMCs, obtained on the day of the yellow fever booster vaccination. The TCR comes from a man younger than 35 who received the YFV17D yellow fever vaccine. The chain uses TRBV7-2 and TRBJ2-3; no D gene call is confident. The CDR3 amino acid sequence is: CASSSRGLRLLTDTQYF. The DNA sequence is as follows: TGTGCCAGCAGCTCCCGCGGTTTAAGGTTGCTCACAGATACGCAGTATTTT.